A single sample gave rise to the 13 T cell receptor beta chains below, sequenced in a study of blood T cell repertoires in COVID-19. Repertoires were generated with immunoSEQ multiplex PCR, while TCRdb's copy carries only in-frame clones and drops some. The profile shows around 97,000 clones, almost 90% of them singletons. Sequencing was carried out using peripheral blood. These receptor sequences come from a human donor in a cohort sampled during active COVID-19.

The chain combines TRBV7-8 with TRBJ1-4; D unresolved. Between the trimmed V and J ends, which lost 5 bases and 3 bases, there was a span of 13 bases. The germline gives CDR1 SGHVS, CDR2 FQNEAQ. The CDR3 totals 15 residues. The CDR3 is CASSPRRVSNEKLFF. CDR3 DNA: TGTGCCAGCAGCCCCCGGCGGGTATCTAATGAAAAACTGTTTTTT.

V gene TRBV5-1 combines with J gene TRBJ1-5; TRBD1 is a possible D gene (6 bases). Germline-derived CDR1 and CDR2 are SGHRS and YFSETQ. V lost 2 bases and J 2 bases, leaving 11 bases between the germline ends. The CDR3 is made up of 15 amino acids. CDR3 nucleotides: TGCGCCAGCAGCTTAGGGGGAACGGGCAATCAGCCCCAGCATTTT. Its translation is CASSLGGTGNQPQHF.

This chain connects TRBV27 to TRBJ2-1; TRBD2 matches at 8 bases. J lost 0 bases, V lost 3 bases, and 4 bases had no gene match. Germline values: CDR1 MNHEY, CDR2 SMNVEV (reference sequence). The CDR3 is 16 residues long. CDR3 sequence (DNA): TGTGCCAGCAGTTTCAAGCGGGGGAGCTCCTACAATGAGCAGTTCTTC. The encoded protein is CASSFKRGSSYNEQFF.

The rearrangement uses TRBV19 and TRBJ1-1, with D tentatively TRBD1 (6 bases). This CDR3 is 14 amino acids long. V gave up 8 bases and J gave up 1 base, with 14 bases separating them. Germline CDR1 and CDR2: LNHDA and SQIVND (reference sequence). The CDR3 sequence is CASSPGHSNTEAFF. CDR3 DNA sequence: TGTGCCAGTTCGCCGGGACACTCGAACACTGAAGCTTTCTTT.

This clone was seen more than once but under ten times. The rearrangement uses TRBV7-9 and TRBJ1-5, with 8 bases identical to TRBD1. Germline V gene lookup returns CDR1 SEHNR and CDR2 FQNEAQ (reference sequence). V dropped 5 bases and J dropped 5; count of bases not matched to a gene: 8. This CDR3 has 15 residues. The CDR3 protein is CASSLGQGFDQPQHF. In DNA, the CDR3 is TGTGCCAGCAGCCTAGGACAGGGTTTCGATCAGCCCCAGCATTTT.

J is TRBJ2-7 and V is TRBV3-1 (or the pseudogene TRBV3-2); 11 nucleotides agree with TRBD1. Looked up from germline, CDR1 is LGHDT and CDR2 is YNNKEL (reference sequence). Trimming cost V 7 bases and J 4 bases; bases outside gene matches: 12. The CDR3 loop spans 16 amino acids. Written as DNA, the CDR3 is TGTGCCAGCACTGAGTCACCGGGACAGGGGGAATACGAGCAGTACTTC. Translation: CASTESPGQGEYEQYF.

This chain connects TRBV18 to TRBJ1-3, with D possibly matching TRBD1 (6 bases). CDR1 KGHSH and CDR2 LQKENI come from the germline V gene. This CDR3 comprises 16 residues. V lost 3 bases and J 0 bases, leaving 12 bases between the germline ends. CDR3 nucleotide sequence: TGTGCCAGCTCACCGAGGGGGGGAAACTCTGGAAACACCATATATTTT. Translating it yields CASSPRGGNSGNTIYF.

The rearrangement links TRBV5-6 to TRBJ2-7; 10 nucleotides match TRBD2. Trimming at V came to 0 bases and at J to 6 bases, leaving 3 bases not matched to a gene. The CDR3 sequence is 14 residues long. Germline V CDR1 and CDR2: SGHDT, YYEEEE. CDR3 sequence reads: CASSLDLAGVEQYF. CDR3 bases: TGTGCCAGCAGCTTGGACCTAGCGGGAGTCGAGCAGTACTTC.

Written as DNA, the CDR3 is TGTGCCAGCTCACCACTGGAGCCAGGGGTTGGTCCTGAAGCTTTCTTT. Its translation: CASSPLEPGVGPEAFF. V is TRBV18 and J is TRBJ1-1, with D tentatively TRBD1 (6 bases). Germline V gene data show CDR1 as KGHSH and CDR2 as LQKENI. The CDR3 sequence is 16 residues long. The V end lost 1 base, the J end lost 6 bases, and 18 bases lay between the germline ends.

The rearrangement joins TRBV6-2 or TRBV6-3 to TRBJ1-3, with no clear D. Per germline, CDR1 MNHEY and CDR2 SVGEGT. The V gene lost 2 bases and the J gene lost 0 bases, with 5 bases spanning the gap. This CDR3 is 14 amino acids long. CDR3 nucleotides: TGTGCCAGCAGTTACCGGGGCTCTGGAAACACCATATATTTT. This encodes CASSYRGSGNTIYF.

The chain combines TRBV7-6 with TRBJ2-1; TRBD1 matches at 7 bases. J was trimmed by 2 bases and V by 0 bases; bases with no gene match: 4. The CDR3 covers 16 residues. Germline values: CDR1 SGHVS, CDR2 FNYEAQ. The CDR3 is CASSLARQGAYNEQFF. The CDR3 nucleotides read TGTGCCAGCAGCTTAGCGAGGCAGGGGGCCTACAATGAGCAGTTCTTC.

This clone is a singleton in its sample. The J gene is TRBJ2-5, the V gene TRBV7-2, with 10 bases matching TRBD2. CDR3 length: 16 amino acids. J was trimmed by 1 base and V by 3 bases; bases with no gene match: 5. The germline gives CDR1 SGHTA, CDR2 FQGNSA. CDR3 bases: TGTGCCAGCAGCTTGTGGGCTAGCGGGGGCCAAGAGACCCAGTACTTC. Translation: CASSLWASGGQETQYF.

The rearrangement joins TRBV5-1 to TRBJ2-2; TRBD1 agrees at 9 bases. Unmatched junction bases numbered 3, after V lost 1 base and J lost 5 bases. The CDR3 is made up of 15 amino acids. Germline V gene data show CDR1 as SGHRS and CDR2 as YFSETQ. DNA for the CDR3: TGCGCCAGCAGCTTGACCGGGACAGGGACCGGGGAGCTGTTTTTT. Residues: CASSLTGTGTGELFF.